This TCR beta chain was sequenced during a study of blood T cells in healthy people across ages. This clonotype was seen a few times. Its specificity is not known. Isolating PBMCs gave at least 6.5 million of these cells per sample. At least 5 micrograms of total RNA were extracted per sample. For the second PCR, which ran for 7 to 11 cycles, a sample-barcoded 5' primer and a J-beta primer mix were used. MiXCR, run by TCRdb on the 5' RACE reads, gives a single entry per CDR3 protein. The repertoire holds around 1.7 million distinct CDR3 sequences, with roughly 30% as singletons. The germline V gene encodes CDR1 MNHEY and CDR2 SVGEGT. This CDR3 has 16 amino acids. The ends lost 6 bases at V and 6 bases at J; junction bases unmatched: 17. Study-level findings and limits: Diversity was higher, and naive CD4+ cells more numerous, in long-lived donors than in aged donors. Estimates of total diversity, which came from one million sequenced T cells, were considered to be underestimates.

Specimen: blood. The sequence was collected from a woman in her twenties or thirties in good health. V gene TRBV6-2 or TRBV6-3 combines with J gene TRBJ2-7, with TRBD2 matching over 7 bases. The CDR3 reads CASSRAAAGVPSEQYF. The CDR3 coding sequence is TGTGCCAGCAGCCGGGCCGCGGCGGGAGTACCCTCCGAGCAGTACTTC.